Each of the 31 T cell receptor beta chains below was sequenced from the same sample in a study of identical twins. Using its own MiXCR run on the 5' RACE reads, TCRdb lists one record per CDR3 protein. In the table there are about 150,000 distinct CDR3 sequences, under 4.5% of which are singletons. Sequenced: memory T cells sorted from blood. These receptors were obtained from a man younger than 30 in good health.

In this sample, this clonotype turned up a few times. The chain combines TRBV11-3 with TRBJ1-6, with 7 bases that match TRBD1. This CDR3 is built from 18 residues. J was trimmed by 0 bases and V by 3 bases; bases with no gene match: 8. In germline, CDR1 is SGHNT, CDR2 YENEEA. DNA for the CDR3: TGTGCCAGCAGCTTGCCCGCCCACAGGGGCTCCTATAATTCACCCCTCCACTTT. Protein: CASSLPAHRGSYNSPLHF.

This clonotype was seen repeatedly, ten times or more. The chain joins TRBV5-1 to TRBJ2-2; D uncertain. V shed 1 base and J shed 6 bases, with 10 bases lying between them. CDR3 length: 14 residues. CDR1 is SGHRS and CDR2 is YFSETQ in the germline V gene. The CDR3, as DNA: TGCGCCAGCAGCTTGCCCCAGGTAGCCGGGGAGCTGTTTTTT. The encoded protein is CASSLPQVAGELFF.

In this sample, this clonotype turned up many times. The chain uses TRBV5-1 and TRBJ1-5; the D is unclear. V lost 0 bases and J 6 bases, leaving 13 bases between the germline ends. The CDR3 length is 15 residues. Germline V gene data show CDR1 as SGHRS and CDR2 as YFSETQ. CDR3 loop: CASSLDAGSGQPQHF. The CDR3 DNA sequence: TGCGCCAGCAGCTTGGACGCCGGGTCAGGTCAGCCCCAGCATTTT.

The sample holds many counts of this clonotype. The rearrangement links TRBV7-9 to TRBJ2-7; either TRBD1 or TRBD2 may fit D (6 bases each). The CDR3 is made up of 15 amino acids. In germline, CDR1 is SEHNR, CDR2 FQNEAQ (reference sequence). Trimming pared 1 base from V and 4 bases from J, leaving 14 bases between. CDR3 region: CASSLDLGGGYEQYV. As DNA, the CDR3 is TGTGCCAGCAGCTTAGACCTGGGGGGCGGTTACGAGCAGTACGTC.

This clonotype turned up a few times. The V call is TRBV20-1, the J call TRBJ2-1; D gene ambiguous. The CDR3 sequence is 10 residues long. Trimming took off 1 base at V and 10 bases at J, with 5 bases between the two ends. CDR1 and CDR2 (germline): DFQATT, SNEGSKA (reference sequence). Written as DNA, the CDR3 is TGCAGTGCTAGAGCGGCCGAGCAGTTCTTC. Amino acids: CSARAAEQFF.

The chain uses TRBV11-2 and TRBJ2-3, with D possibly matching TRBD1 (6 bases). Germline V CDR1 and CDR2: SGHAT, FQNNGV. Trimming cost V 8 bases and J 0 bases, with 18 bases left between them. The CDR3 length is 16 residues. The CDR3: CASARSTGPSTDTQYF. CDR3 DNA sequence: TGTGCCAGCGCACGATCGACAGGACCTAGCACAGATACGCAGTATTTT.

This clonotype was seen only a few times. With a much larger clone just one base away, this may be a read error. The chain employs TRBV5-5 and TRBJ2-7; weak D call: TRBD2 (5 bases). Germline V CDR1 and CDR2: SGHKS, YYEKEE (reference sequence). Trimming removed 0 bases from V and 0 bases from J, with 10 bases in between. The CDR3 loop spans 15 amino acids. This CDR3 reads CASSLAAGNSYEQYF. The CDR3 DNA is TGTGCCAGCAGCTTGGCCGCCGGGAACTCCTACGAGCAGTACTTC.

This clonotype was recorded at least ten times. The genes are TRBV5-1 and TRBJ2-3, with 12 nucleotides matching TRBD2. Germline CDR1 is SGHRS and CDR2 is YFSETQ. The V and J ends lost 3 bases and 5 bases, in that order; junction bases with no gene match: 13. This CDR3 has 18 amino acids. CDR3 residues: CASSSRASGRAIGDTQYF. CDR3 DNA: TGCGCCAGCAGCTCTCGCGCTAGCGGGAGGGCCATTGGAGATACGCAGTATTTT.

This clonotype appeared many times. The chain carries TRBV11-2 and TRBJ2-3, with D possibly matching TRBD2 (6 bases). This CDR3 contains 15 residues. The ends were cut back, 0 bases at V and 1 base at J, with 8 bases in the middle. Germline CDR1 is SGHAT and CDR2 is FQNNGV. The CDR3: CASSLEGGGTDTQYF. In DNA, the CDR3 is TGTGCCAGCAGCTTAGAAGGCGGGGGCACAGATACGCAGTATTTT. The full variable domain, its missing parts supplied by reference TRBV11-2 and TRBJ2-3, is EAGVAQSPRYKIIEKRQSVAFWCNPISGHATLYWYQQILGQGPKLLIQFQNNGVVDDSQLPKDRFSAERLKGVDSTLKIQPAKLEDSAVYLCASSLEGGGTDTQYFGPGTRLTVL.

The chain employs TRBV12-3 or TRBV12-4 and TRBJ2-1; D remains ambiguous. V shed 6 bases and J shed 7 bases, with 10 bases lying between them. The CDR3 runs to 12 residues. The CDR3 DNA is TGTGCCAGCAGATCAAATAGGAATGAGCAGTTCTTC. It translates to CASRSNRNEQFF.

This clonotype was counted many times. The chain combines TRBV20-1 with TRBJ2-3, with 14 positions matching TRBD2. This CDR3 has 17 amino acids. Germline assignment: CDR1 DFQATT and CDR2 SNEGSKA (reference sequence). Germline trimming cut 4 bases from V and 1 base from J; bases unmatched to any gene: 7. As DNA, the CDR3 is TGCAGTGCTACAACCGGGACTAGCGGGAGAGGCACAGATACGCAGTATTTT. Encoded protein: CSATTGTSGRGTDTQYF.

This clonotype was detected many times. This rearrangement joins TRBV12-3 or TRBV12-4 to TRBJ1-1; D is ambiguous. V lost 5 bases to trimming and J lost 6 bases, with 13 bases between them. The CDR3 spans 13 residues. CDR3 loop: CASSRRAAAEAFF. The CDR3 DNA reads as TGTGCCAGCAGTCGGAGGGCTGCCGCTGAAGCTTTCTTT.

This clonotype was detected ten times or more. V is TRBV12-5 and J is TRBJ2-1; 9 positions agree with TRBD2. CDR1 and CDR2 from the germline V gene are LGHNT and FRNRAP. V trimming: 0 bases; J trimming: 7 bases; junction bases outside the gene matches: 7. The CDR3 spans 16 residues. DNA of the CDR3: TGTGCTAGTGGTTTGGTGGCGGGAGGGCCTCTGAATGAGCAGTTCTTC. Translated: CASGLVAGGPLNEQFF. Drawing the rest from reference TRBV12-5 and TRBJ2-1, the complete variable domain is DARVTQTPRHKVTEMGQEVTMRCQPILGHNTVFWYRQTMMQGLELLAYFRNRAPLDDSGMPKDRFSAEMPDATLATLKIQPSEPRDSAVYFCASGLVAGGPLNEQFFGPGTRLTVL.

This clonotype was detected many times. The CDR3 protein is CASSGWGWGNNEQFF. The CDR3 region has the DNA TGTGCCAGCAGCGGCTGGGGTTGGGGTAACAATGAGCAGTTCTTC. The J gene is TRBJ2-1, the V gene TRBV7-9; no firm D call. The germline V gene has CDR1 SEHNR and CDR2 FQNEAQ (reference sequence). Trimming cost V 5 bases and J 5 bases, with 16 bases left between them. CDR3 length: 15 residues.

This clonotype was seen many times. DNA of the CDR3: TGCGCCAGCAGCTCCCTTTTAGCGGGGTCCTACAATGAGCAGTTCTTC. Translated, it gives CASSSLLAGSYNEQFF. This chain joins TRBV5-1 and TRBJ2-1; 8 positions agree with TRBD2. The germline gives CDR1 SGHRS, CDR2 YFSETQ. The length of the CDR3 is 16 residues. With 3 bases clipped from V and 1 base from J, the junction kept 6 bases outside the gene matches.

This clonotype was found many times. The chain recombines TRBV20-1 with TRBJ2-1; a possible D gene is TRBD2 (5 bases). The length of the CDR3 is 13 residues. Germline-derived CDR1 and CDR2 are DFQATT and SNEGSKA (reference sequence). The V end lost 5 bases, the J end lost 1 base, and 9 bases lay between the germline ends. CDR3 DNA: TGCAGTGCTTTACTAGATTCCTACAATGAGCAGTTCTTC. The encoded protein is CSALLDSYNEQFF.

There are many counts of this clonotype. The chain has TRBV5-1 and TRBJ2-1, with 10 bases matching TRBD2. Germline values: CDR1 SGHRS, CDR2 YFSETQ. Trimming at V came to 4 bases and at J to 6 bases, leaving 7 bases not matched to a gene. The CDR3 loop spans 15 amino acids. The CDR3 coding sequence is TGCGCCAGCAGCCCCTCTAGCGGGAGTGGCAATGAGCAGTTCTTC. Protein: CASSPSSGSGNEQFF.

This clonotype has a count of ten or more. DNA for the CDR3: TGTGCCAGCAGCGGCAGCAATTCGACGGGACAGCCCCAGCATTTT. Translating it yields CASSGSNSTGQPQHF. The chain employs TRBV11-2 and TRBJ1-5, with no clear D. V shed 5 bases and J shed 7 bases, with 18 bases lying between them. From germline, CDR1 is SGHAT and CDR2 FQNNGV. The CDR3 length is 15 residues.

At least ten counts were recorded for this clonotype. The chain is built from TRBV21-1 and TRBJ2-7; the table's D call, TRBD1, has no DNA check behind it. TRBV21-1 is termed a pseudogene. CDR3 length: 16 amino acids. The CDR3 DNA follows: TGTGCCAGCCTCACAGACTTACAGGGGCGGGGGTTCGAGCAGTACTTC. Residues: CASLTDLQGRGFEQYF.

This clonotype was found many times. J is TRBJ2-5 and V is TRBV30, with 9 bases matching TRBD2. The germline V gene has CDR1 GTSNPN and CDR2 SVGIG (reference sequence). Losses at the gene ends were 6 bases for V and 5 bases for J; bases not matched to a gene: 10. The CDR3 spans 14 residues. CDR3 protein: CACSPGTSSETQYF. Written as DNA, the CDR3 is TGTGCCTGCAGTCCCGGGACTAGCAGTGAGACCCAGTACTTC.

This clonotype was found many times. The chain is built from TRBV21-1 and TRBJ1-5; the DNA was not used to check the table's D call, TRBD1. TRBV21-1 has pseudogene status. CDR3 length: 17 amino acids. CDR3 nucleotide sequence: TGTGCCAGCAGCAAAGACAGGGCGGCTGAGGGCAATCAGCCCCAGCATTTT. It codes for CASSKDRAAEGNQPQHF.

The V call is TRBV5-1, the J call TRBJ2-1, with 14 bases aligning to TRBD2. Germline loops: CDR1 SGHRS, CDR2 YFSETQ. The CDR3 covers 20 residues. The J segment lost 3 bases and the V segment lost 0 bases, leaving 11 bases of the junction unmatched. This CDR3 is CASSLGAQGLAGGLYNEQFF. CDR3 nucleotide sequence: TGCGCCAGCAGCTTGGGAGCACAAGGACTAGCGGGAGGACTCTACAATGAGCAGTTCTTC.

There are many counts of this clonotype. The V call is TRBV5-1, the J call TRBJ2-7, with 13 bases aligning to TRBD2. Germline CDR1 and CDR2: SGHRS and YFSETQ. J was trimmed by 2 bases and V by 4 bases; bases with no gene match: 12. The length of the CDR3 is 18 residues. CDR3 DNA sequence: TGCGCCAGCAGCCTTGGACTAGCGGGAGTAGGGGTTACCTACGAGCAGTACTTC. It specifies CASSLGLAGVGVTYEQYF.

This clonotype was detected ten times or more. This rearrangement joins TRBV3-1 to TRBJ2-2; D is unresolved. The V gene lost 5 bases and the J gene lost 6 bases, with 10 bases spanning the gap. Germline CDR1 and CDR2: LGHDT and YNNKEL (reference sequence). The CDR3 has 13 amino acids. The CDR3, as DNA: TGTGCCAGCAGCGTCACGACTCCCGGGGAGCTGTTTTTT. Protein sequence: CASSVTTPGELFF.

This clonotype appeared many times. V is TRBV29-1 and J is TRBJ1-2, with D possibly matching TRBD1 (5 bases). Germline loops: CDR1 SQVTM, CDR2 ANQGSEA. V lost 8 bases and J lost 9, with 13 bases in between. This CDR3 spans 10 amino acids. The CDR3 coding sequence is TGCAGCACCTGGGGGGGAAGCTACACCTTC. Translation: CSTWGGSYTF.

This clonotype was detected many times. CDR3 in amino acids: CASSPKGDEQYF. CDR3 nucleotides: TGTGCCAGCTCACCAAAGGGTGACGAGCAGTACTTC. The J gene is TRBJ2-7, the V gene TRBV18; D gene uncertain. The CDR3 contains 12 residues. Germline CDR1 KGHSH, CDR2 LQKENI. Deletions cut 2 bases from V and 5 bases from J, with 7 bases between.

In its sample, this clonotype was seen many times. The genes are TRBV4-2 and TRBJ1-3; D is uncertain. V lost 4 bases, J lost 8 bases, and 12 bases lay in between. Looked up from germline, CDR1 is LGHNA and CDR2 is YNFKEQ. The CDR3 is made up of 13 amino acids. CDR3 in DNA: TGTGCCAGCAGCCCCCGTATTGGGGACACCATATATTTT. This encodes CASSPRIGDTIYF.

At least ten counts were recorded for this clonotype. This chain uses TRBV5-1 with TRBJ2-1; D is undetermined. This CDR3 is built from 17 residues. Trimming removed 2 bases from V and 0 bases from J, with 15 bases in between. The germline gives CDR1 SGHRS, CDR2 YFSETQ. The CDR3 DNA reads TGCGCCAGCAGCTTTCACGACATGTACGGCTCCTACAATGAGCAGTTCTTC. Its protein is CASSFHDMYGSYNEQFF.

This clonotype was recorded at least ten times. The CDR3 reads CASSPRNLTSTTDTQYF. Written as DNA, the CDR3 is TGTGCCAGCAGTCCCCGCAACTTGACTAGCACCACAGATACGCAGTATTTT. The V gene is TRBV28, the J gene TRBJ2-3; the match to TRBD2 covers 7 bases. With 5 bases clipped from V and 2 bases from J, the junction kept 13 bases outside the gene matches. The CDR3 totals 17 residues. Per the germline V gene, CDR1 is MDHEN and CDR2 is SYDVKM.

This clonotype came up many times. This chain joins TRBV29-1 and TRBJ2-3, with D tentatively TRBD1 or TRBD2 (5 bases each). V lost 6 bases and J 8 bases, leaving 18 bases between the germline ends. Germline CDR1 SQVTM, CDR2 ANQGSEA. The CDR3 has 13 amino acids. CDR3 coding DNA: TGCAGCGTCCGGGACCACCAAACACCTACGCAGTATTTT. Encoded protein: CSVRDHQTPTQYF.

This clonotype has at least ten counts. V gene TRBV2 combines with J gene TRBJ2-3; 8 nucleotides agree with TRBD2. CDR1 is SNHLY, CDR2 FYNNEI, per germline. The CDR3 sequence is 13 residues long. The V segment lost 10 bases and the J segment 8 bases; nucleotides outside the gene matches: 11. The CDR3 DNA reads as TGTGCCACGACGGGGATAGCGGGATCTACGCAGTATTTT. It is translated as CATTGIAGSTQYF.